The clone carrying this T cell receptor (beta chain) was detected only a few times. This specimen belongs to a study of patients and donors after allogeneic stem cell transplantation. TCRdb reprocessed the RT-PCR reads via MiXCR and lists one record per CDR3 protein. The table includes roughly 250,000 distinct CDR3 sequences, roughly 14% detected once. This CDR3 contains 13 residues. Germline V gene lookup returns CDR1 SEHNR and CDR2 FQNEAQ (reference sequence). Trimming shortened V by 4 bases and J by 2 bases, and 6 bases separated the two germline ends. The V gene is TRBV7-9, the J gene TRBJ2-1; D call uncertain. The receptor was isolated from a human donor who was either an allogeneic HSCT recipient or a stem cell or donor lymphocyte infusion donor (not recorded which). It is not recorded whose cells these are; they may come from a transplant donor. Source material: blood, either unsorted or a sorted T cell fraction (not recorded which). For the CDR3, the DNA is TGTGCCAGCAGCTATGATCCCTACAATGAGCAGTTCTTC. As protein: CASSYDPYNEQFF. The full variable domain, its missing parts supplied by reference TRBV7-9 and TRBJ2-1, is DTGVSQNPRHKITKRGQNVTFRCDPISEHNRLYWYRQTLGQGPEFLTYFQNEAQLEKSRLLSDRFSAERPKGSFSTLEIQRTEQGDSAMYLCASSYDPYNEQFFGPGTRLTVL.